The present TCR beta chain was sequenced within a study of blood T cell repertoires in COVID-19. Study overall: Sites in the United States, Italy and Spain provided acute and convalescent COVID-19 samples. Sources were T cells, B-cell-depleted T cells, or PBMCs; the material itself was cDNA or gDNA.

Original handling: Estimated nucleated cell counts came from reference gene primer amplification. TCRdb keeps only in-frame clones here, not all; method: immunoSEQ multiplex PCR. From that table come the V and J calls and clone size; the DNA was used to work out D and trimming. The sample lists tens of thousands of clones; 75% to 90% were seen once. The CDR3 covers 15 residues. Per germline, CDR1 SEHNR and CDR2 FQNEAQ (reference sequence). V was clipped by 5 bases and J by 7 bases; unmatched bases: 7. Sequences were obtained from peripheral blood. V gene TRBV7-9 combines with J gene TRBJ1-6, with 8 bases identical to TRBD1. The receptor's source is a human donor in a cohort sampled during active COVID-19. The CDR3 is CASSVQTGDNSPLHF. CDR3 coding DNA: TGTGCCAGCAGCGTGCAGACAGGGGACAATTCACCCCTCCACTTT.